The 26 T cell receptor beta chains below were found in one sample sequenced in a study of Graves' ophthalmopathy and Graves' hyperthyroidism. As the template, RNA transcripts were used to amplify TCR beta CDR3 regions. The first round was an RT-PCR with HTBI primers, and the second round was a multiplex PCR. Each CDR3 protein is one row after TCRdb ran MiXCR on the multiplex PCR reads. The repertoire holds approximately 210,000 distinct CDR3 sequences, around 28% seen once, with over 7.5% in the top ten. What was sequenced was peripheral blood. Receptor source: a man aged 45-65 years with Graves' ophthalmopathy.

This chain joins TRBV7-9 and TRBJ2-7; D gene uncertain. The V end was cut by 10 bases, the J end by 7 bases, with 20 bases between. Germline V gene data show CDR1 as SEHNR and CDR2 as FQNEAQ (reference sequence). This CDR3 has 13 residues. The CDR3, as DNA: TGTGCCACCGACCTAACGGGTCCTAGGGAGCAGTACTTC. This gives the protein CATDLTGPREQYF.

This clonotype occurred many times. This chain connects TRBV12-3 or TRBV12-4 to TRBJ2-5; no reliable D call. This CDR3 contains 14 residues. V was clipped by 5 bases and J by 1 base, with 11 bases between them. CDR3 residues: CASSPSGLQETQYF. The DNA for the CDR3 is TGTGCCAGCAGTCCGTCTGGCCTCCAAGAGACCCAGTACTTC.

V and J are TRBV2 and TRBJ2-7; 13 nucleotides align to TRBD2. V shed 4 bases, J shed 6 bases, and the junction held 6 bases outside the gene matches. There are 15 residues in the CDR3. Germline CDR1 SNHLY, CDR2 FYNNEI. CDR3 protein: CASSGTSGSRFEQYF. CDR3 DNA: TGTGCCAGCAGTGGGACTAGCGGGAGTCGATTCGAGCAGTACTTC.

The sample holds many counts of this clonotype. The chain recombines TRBV12-3 or TRBV12-4 with TRBJ1-2; D is unclear. V gave up 2 bases and J gave up 4 bases, with 17 bases separating them. This CDR3 comprises 16 residues. The CDR3: CASSLNIEVRAYGYTF. The CDR3 DNA is TGTGCCAGCAGTTTAAATATCGAGGTACGCGCCTATGGCTACACCTTC.

The V and J genes are TRBV20-1 and TRBJ1-2; 9 positions agree with TRBD1. Germline V gene data show CDR1 as DFQATT and CDR2 as SNEGSKA (reference sequence). This CDR3 spans 16 amino acids. V gave up 5 bases and J gave up 3 bases; unmatched junction bases: 13. In DNA form, the CDR3 reads TGCAGTGCTCCGGGGAGGGGACAGGGAGTTGACTATGGCTACACCTTC. Protein sequence: CSAPGRGQGVDYGYTF.

In this sample, this clonotype turned up many times. The chain joins TRBV7-3 to TRBJ2-2, with 10 bases identical to TRBD2. The J segment lost 7 bases and the V segment lost 5 bases, leaving 10 bases of the junction unmatched. The germline gives CDR1 SGHTA, CDR2 FQGTGA. The CDR3 loop spans 16 amino acids. This CDR3 reads CASSPSGRAGNGELFF. CDR3 bases: TGTGCCAGCAGCCCAAGCGGGAGGGCCGGGAACGGGGAGCTGTTTTTT.

This clonotype has at least ten counts. The chain links TRBV6-2 or TRBV6-3 to TRBJ2-7; 8 nucleotides agree with TRBD2. CDR1 and CDR2 (germline): MNHEY, SVGEGT. The CDR3 has 14 residues. Germline trimming cut 2 bases from V and 5 bases from J; bases unmatched to any gene: 5. The DNA of the CDR3 is TGTGCCAGCAGTTACGTCGGGAGGGCCCACGAGCAGTACTTC. This translates into CASSYVGRAHEQYF.

Ten or more counts support this clonotype. V is TRBV11-2 and J is TRBJ2-7; D is unresolved. Germline-derived CDR1 and CDR2 are SGHAT and FQNNGV. This CDR3 region has 12 residues. V lost 3 bases and J 7 bases, leaving 10 bases between the germline ends. As DNA, the CDR3 is TGTGCCAGCAGCTTGGGCCGTTTGGAGCAGTACTTC. Translating gives CASSLGRLEQYF.

This clonotype was found many times. The V gene is TRBV19, the J gene TRBJ2-1; 10 bases are shared with TRBD1. The J segment lost 5 bases and the V segment lost 5 bases, leaving 15 bases of the junction unmatched. There are 18 residues in the CDR3. Germline V gene sequence: CDR1 LNHDA, CDR2 SQIVND (reference sequence). CDR3 region: CASSLRQGASSGHNEQFF. CDR3 bases: TGTGCCAGTAGTCTAAGACAGGGGGCTTCTAGCGGGCACAATGAGCAGTTCTTC. Combining the CDR3 with reference TRBV19 and TRBJ2-1 gives the whole variable domain DGGITQSPKYLFRKEGQNVTLSCEQNLNHDAMYWYRQDPGQGLRLIYYSQIVNDFQKGDIAEGYSVSREKKESFPLTVTSAQKNPTAFYLCASSLRQGASSGHNEQFFGPGTRLTVL.

Ten or more counts support this clonotype. The chain employs TRBV7-9 and TRBJ1-3; D call uncertain. Germline V gives CDR1 SEHNR, CDR2 FQNEAQ (reference sequence). Trimming removed 9 bases from V and 0 bases from J, with 9 bases in between. The CDR3 has 13 amino acids. CDR3 protein: CASRLISGNTIYF. CDR3 in DNA: TGTGCCAGTAGACTGATCTCTGGAAACACCATATATTTT.

Only a few counts were recorded for this clonotype. The rearrangement uses TRBV20-1 and TRBJ1-1; D perhaps matches TRBD1 (5 bases). Trimming took off 5 bases at V and 0 bases at J, with 13 bases between the two ends. The CDR3 length is 14 residues. Germline assignment: CDR1 DFQATT and CDR2 SNEGSKA (reference sequence). The CDR3 reads CSARTGAMNTEAFF. CDR3 bases: TGCAGTGCTCGAACAGGAGCCATGAACACTGAAGCTTTCTTT.

The rearrangement uses TRBV6-1 and TRBJ1-1; D is perhaps TRBD1 (5 bases). Germline V CDR1 and CDR2: MNHNS, SASEGT. The length of the CDR3 is 12 residues. Trimming shortened V by 8 bases and J by 8 bases, and 15 bases separated the two germline ends. CDR3 region: CASGQALTEAFF. For the CDR3, the DNA is TGTGCCAGCGGACAAGCTTTAACCGAAGCTTTCTTT.

This clonotype was seen at least ten times. The rearrangement links TRBV19 to TRBJ2-7, with D perhaps TRBD2 (5 bases). CDR1 and CDR2 from the germline V gene are LNHDA and SQIVND (reference sequence). This CDR3 contains 13 residues. The germline V and J ends were trimmed by 2 bases and 6 bases, with 11 bases remaining between them. CDR3 region: CASSIFAGGEQYF. The CDR3 DNA follows: TGTGCCAGTAGTATATTTGCCGGAGGCGAGCAGTACTTC.

This clonotype was recorded many times. The gene calls are TRBV6-5 and TRBJ1-3; D unclear. CDR1 and CDR2 (germline): MNHEY, SVGAGI. V lost 7 bases and J 0 bases, leaving 4 bases between the germline ends. The CDR3 sequence is 12 residues long. The CDR3 loop is CASISSGNTIYF. The CDR3 region has the DNA TGTGCCAGCATTAGCTCTGGAAACACCATATATTTT.

This chain joins TRBV6-5 and TRBJ1-1; the D gene is possibly TRBD1 (5 bases). CDR1 is MNHEY and CDR2 is SVGAGI in the germline V gene. The germline V and J ends were trimmed by 2 bases and 10 bases, with 11 bases remaining between them. The CDR3 has 12 residues. CDR3 nucleotides: TGTGCCAGCAGTTACAGCAGGGAGGTAGCTTTCTTT. This translates into CASSYSREVAFF.

The V call is TRBV6-4, the J call TRBJ2-7; D possibly uses TRBD1 or TRBD2 (5 bases each). Trimming cost V 11 bases and J 1 base, with 15 bases left between them. Germline V gene data show CDR1 as MRHNA and CDR2 as SNTAGT. The CDR3 is 13 residues long. The CDR3 region is CAYRPRESYEQYF. The CDR3 DNA reads as TGTGCCTACAGACCCAGGGAGTCCTACGAGCAGTACTTC.

The table lists this clonotype with many counts. The chain recombines TRBV7-3 with TRBJ2-5, with 8 bases that match TRBD1. The V segment lost 1 base and the J segment 4 bases; nucleotides outside the gene matches: 5. Germline V gene data show CDR1 as SGHTA and CDR2 as FQGTGA. The length of the CDR3 is 15 residues. CDR3 in DNA: TGTGCCAGCAGCTTAAGCAGGGGGCGCGGAGAGACCCAGTACTTC. This translates into CASSLSRGRGETQYF.

This clonotype was counted many times. The chain carries TRBV28 and TRBJ2-7, with 7 bases fitting TRBD1. CDR3 length: 13 amino acids. V lost 8 bases and J lost 3; bases outside the gene matches: 7. The germline CDR1 and CDR2 sequences are MDHEN and SYDVKM. CDR3 nucleotide sequence: TGTGCCAGCCGACAGGGTTCGGACTACGAGCAGTACTTC. This gives the protein CASRQGSDYEQYF.

CDR3 nucleotide sequence: TGTGCCAGCAGACTCGACAGGGACGAGACCCAGTACTTC. Its protein is CASRLDRDETQYF. V is TRBV12-3 or TRBV12-4 and J is TRBJ2-5, with 7 bases that match TRBD1. The CDR3 consists of 13 residues. J was trimmed by 5 bases and V by 6 bases; bases with no gene match: 6.

This clonotype came up many times. J is TRBJ2-5 and V is TRBV20-1; D is perhaps TRBD2 (5 bases). CDR1 DFQATT and CDR2 SNEGSKA come from the germline V gene (reference sequence). There are 16 residues in the CDR3. The V and J ends lost 0 bases and 2 bases respectively, with 16 bases between them. For the CDR3, the DNA is TGCAGTGCTAGAGATCCCCCCTACGAGCGGCAAGAGACCCAGTACTTC. As protein: CSARDPPYERQETQYF.

The table lists this clonotype with many counts. The chain uses TRBV4-3 and TRBJ1-1; unclear D gene. V lost 1 base and J 1 base, leaving 13 bases between the germline ends. CDR1 is LGHNA and CDR2 is YSLEER in the germline V gene. This CDR3 has 16 residues. The CDR3 nucleotides read TGCGCCAGCAGCCAAGCCGCCGGCAGGAAGAACACTGAAGCTTTCTTT. Its translation is CASSQAAGRKNTEAFF.

Many counts were recorded for this clonotype. This chain uses TRBV30 with TRBJ2-3, with D perhaps given as TRBD1 or TRBD2 (6 bases each). The CDR3 covers 14 residues. Germline lookup yields CDR1 GTSNPN and CDR2 SVGIG (reference sequence). Trimming pared 4 bases from V and 11 bases from J, leaving 22 bases between. CDR3 nucleotide sequence: TGTGCCTGGAAACCACCAGGGGCCGCTAGCGTGCAGTATTTT. Protein: CAWKPPGAASVQYF.

This clonotype appeared many times. The chain recombines TRBV29-1 with TRBJ1-2; D gene ambiguous. V was trimmed by 6 bases and J by 3 bases, leaving 8 bases between them. The CDR3 is made up of 11 amino acids. From germline, CDR1 is SQVTM and CDR2 ANQGSEA. The CDR3 is CSVWNDYGYTF. CDR3 coding DNA: TGCAGCGTGTGGAATGACTATGGCTACACCTTC. The full variable domain, completed using reference TRBV29-1 and TRBJ1-2, is SAVISQKPSRDICQRGTSLTIQCQVDSQVTMMFWYRQQPGQSLTLIATANQGSEATYESGFVIDKFPISRPNLTFSTLTVSNMSPEDSSIYLCSVWNDYGYTFGSGTRLTVV.

This clonotype is a singleton in its sample. The chain combines TRBV27 with TRBJ2-7; D not resolved. V lost 5 bases, J lost 2 bases, and 19 bases lay in between. The CDR3 contains 16 residues. CDR1 and CDR2 from the germline V gene are MNHEY and SMNVEV (reference sequence). CDR3 region: CASSPLMAESAYEQYF. CDR3 DNA: TGTGCCAGCAGTCCCTTGATGGCGGAGTCGGCCTACGAGCAGTACTTC.

The table lists this clonotype with many counts. The V gene is TRBV29-1, the J gene TRBJ1-5; a possible D gene is TRBD1 (6 bases). From germline, CDR1 is SQVTM and CDR2 ANQGSEA. CDR3 length equals 13 residues. V was cut by 5 bases and J by 4 bases, with 12 bases left in between. The CDR3 loop is CSVTTGWNQPQHF. The CDR3 nucleotides are TGCAGCGTTACTACAGGGTGGAATCAGCCCCAGCATTTT.

This clonotype was observed many times. The chain combines TRBV7-2 with TRBJ2-5, with D possibly matching TRBD2 (8 bases). The CDR3 has 14 residues. The V gene's germline CDR1 is SGHTA and CDR2 FQGNSA. V was pared by 4 bases and J by 5 bases, with 14 bases between. The CDR3 spells CASSSLAGQETQYF. The CDR3, as DNA: TGTGCCAGCAGCTCCTTAGCGGGACAGGAGACCCAGTACTTC. Combining the CDR3 with reference TRBV7-2 and TRBJ2-5 gives the whole variable domain GAGVSQSPSNKVTEKGKDVELRCDPISGHTALYWYRQSLGQGLEFLIYFQGNSAPDKSGLPSDRFSAERTGGSVSTLTIQRTQQEDSAVYLCASSSLAGQETQYFGPGTRLLVL.